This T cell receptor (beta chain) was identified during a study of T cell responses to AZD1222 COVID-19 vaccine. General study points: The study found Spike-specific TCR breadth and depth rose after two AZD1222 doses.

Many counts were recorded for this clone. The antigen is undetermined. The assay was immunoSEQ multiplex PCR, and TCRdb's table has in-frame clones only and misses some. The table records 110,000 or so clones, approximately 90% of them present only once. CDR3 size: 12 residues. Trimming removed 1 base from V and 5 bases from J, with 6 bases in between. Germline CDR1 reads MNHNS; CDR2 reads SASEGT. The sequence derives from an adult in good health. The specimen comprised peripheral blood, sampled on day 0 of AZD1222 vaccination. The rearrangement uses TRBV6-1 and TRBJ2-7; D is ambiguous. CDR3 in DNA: TGTGCCAGCAGTGAAGGACTCCACGAGCAGTACTTC. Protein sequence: CASSEGLHEQYF.